Listed below are T cell receptor beta chains from one sample, sequenced in a study of cytomegalovirus exposure and HLA in healthy donors. TCRdb's copy holds only in-frame clones and misses some; the assay was immunoSEQ multiplex PCR. The sample has approximately 100,000 clones; around 80% are singletons. Material for sequencing was PBMCs. These receptor sequences come from a woman in her thirties or forties in good health and CMV-seronegative. The CDR3 runs from the conserved cysteine through the conserved F or W. The D gene is left open where the match is weak. Where a row states a size, it is once, few, many or the class of an expanded clone; other rows omit it.

D: NA; size: NA; J: TRBJ1-1; V: TRBV30; DNA: TGTGCCTGGAGGGGGGGGTCTTGGGATGCTTTCTTT; CDR3: CAWRGGSWDAFF
D: NA; size: NA; J: TRBJ1-1; V: TRBV7-6; DNA: TGTGCCAGCAGCTTAAATGGGCAGGTCACTGAAGCTTTCTTT; CDR3: CASSLNGQVTEAFF
D: NA; size: NA; J: TRBJ2-3; V: TRBV28; DNA: TGTGCCAGCAGCCCCCGGCGAGGGGGTAGCACAGATACGCAGTATTTT; CDR3: CASSPRRGGSTDTQYF
D: TRBD1; size: NA; J: TRBJ1-1; V: TRBV5-6; DNA: TGTGCCAGCAGCCTCGGACAGGGGGCGCGTGAAGCTTTCTTT; CDR3: CASSLGQGAREAFF
D: NA; size: few; J: TRBJ1-6; V: TRBV6-5; DNA: TGTGCCAGCAGTTACGGGCAGGGGAATAATTCACCCCTCCACTTT; CDR3: CASSYGQGNNSPLHF
D: TRBD1; size: NA; J: TRBJ1-5; V: TRBV27; DNA: TGTGCCAGCATTCCCGGACAGGGGCAACCCCATCAGCCCCAGCATTTT; CDR3: CASIPGQGQPHQPQHF
D: TRBD1; size: few; J: TRBJ2-1; V: TRBV28; DNA: TGTGCCAGCAGCGTCGGACAGGGACAGCGAGAGCAGTTCTTC; CDR3: CASSVGQGQREQFF
D: NA; size: few; J: TRBJ2-3; V: TRBV11-2; DNA: TGTGCCAGCAGCTTATCCCGCGGCACAGATACGCAGTATTTT; CDR3: CASSLSRGTDTQYF
D: TRBD1; size: NA; J: TRBJ2-3; V: TRBV28; DNA: TGTGCCAGCAGTTTTAAGCCTCTAAACCGGGACAGGTCCCCAGATACGCAGTATTTT; CDR3: CASSFKPLNRDRSPDTQYF
D: NA; size: NA; J: TRBJ2-1; V: TRBV28; DNA: TGTGCCAGCAGTTCCCCTAGCGAGAGCTCCTACAATGAGCAGTTCTTC; CDR3: CASSSPSESSYNEQFF
D: TRBD2; size: NA; J: TRBJ2-2; V: TRBV4-3; DNA: TGCGCCAGCAGCCGGTTGAGGACCGGGAGGTCGAACACCGGGGAGCTGTTTTTT; CDR3: CASSRLRTGRSNTGELFF
D: NA; size: NA; J: TRBJ1-2; V: TRBV5-6; DNA: TGTGCCAGCAGCATGACAGTTTCCTTCGACTATGGCTACACCTTC; CDR3: CASSMTVSFDYGYTF
D: TRBD1; size: NA; J: TRBJ2-2; V: TRBV14; DNA: TGTGCCAGCAGCCAAGCGGGGACAGAAAACACCGGGGAGCTGTTTTTT; CDR3: CASSQAGTENTGELFF
D: TRBD2; size: NA; J: TRBJ2-2; V: TRBV4-3; DNA: TGCGCCAGCAGCCAAGAGAGGACTAGCGGGAATGCCGGGGAGCTGTTTTTT; CDR3: CASSQERTSGNAGELFF
D: TRBD1; size: NA; J: TRBJ2-1; V: TRBV19; DNA: TGTGCCAGTAGTCCTTGGACAGGAATGGATGAGCAGTTCTTC; CDR3: CASSPWTGMDEQFF
D: TRBD2; size: NA; J: TRBJ2-3; V: TRBV11-3; DNA: TGTGCCAGCAGCTCGGGACTAGCGGAGGGGGGCGCAGATACGCAGTATTTT; CDR3: CASSSGLAEGGADTQYF
D: TRBD2; size: NA; J: TRBJ2-7; V: TRBV5-1; DNA: TGCGCCAGCAGGTGGCTAGCGGGAAGTGCCTACGAGCAGTACTTC; CDR3: CASRWLAGSAYEQYF
D: NA; size: NA; J: TRBJ1-3; V: TRBV28; DNA: TGTGCCAGCACCTGGGGGGGTTTAACTGGAAACACCATATATTTT; CDR3: CASTWGGLTGNTIYF
D: NA; size: NA; J: TRBJ2-1; V: TRBV29-1; DNA: TGCAGCGGGGGCCAATATTATGAGCAGTTCTTC; CDR3: CSGGQYYEQFF
D: TRBD2; size: NA; J: TRBJ2-3; V: TRBV7-2; DNA: TGTGCCAGCAGAGGTGCGGGGGGGCCCTTGGATACGCAGTATTTT; CDR3: CASRGAGGPLDTQYF
D: NA; size: NA; J: TRBJ2-7; V: TRBV7-2; DNA: TGTGCCAGCAGCTTATATAGCACCAGCTCCTACGAGCAGTACTTC; CDR3: CASSLYSTSSYEQYF
D: TRBD1; size: once; J: TRBJ2-3; V: TRBV11-2; DNA: TGTGCCAGCAGCTTAGTGGGACAGGGCACAGATACGCAGTATTTT; CDR3: CASSLVGQGTDTQYF
D: TRBD1; size: NA; J: TRBJ2-2; V: TRBV5-4; DNA: TGTGCCAGCAGCCGGGACAGAAACACCGGGGAGCTGTTTTTT; CDR3: CASSRDRNTGELFF
D: TRBD2; size: NA; J: TRBJ2-1; V: TRBV7-9; DNA: TGTTCCACCCGGGAGGGGGGGGGATTTCTCGGAATCAATGAGCAGTTCTTC; CDR3: CSTREGGGFLGINEQFF
D: NA; size: NA; J: TRBJ2-3; V: TRBV7-9; DNA: TGTGCCAGCAGCTTAGAGGGTTCTAGCGCAGATACGCAGTATTTT; CDR3: CASSLEGSSADTQYF
D: NA; size: NA; J: TRBJ1-1; V: TRBV28; DNA: TGTGCCAGCAGTTTGTTTCTGGGAGGGGTCGGGACTGAAGCTTTCTTT; CDR3: CASSLFLGGVGTEAFF
D: NA; size: NA; J: TRBJ1-2; V: TRBV28; DNA: TGTGCCAGCCGGGAAGGGAACTATGGCTACACCTTC; CDR3: CASREGNYGYTF
D: TRBD1; size: NA; J: TRBJ1-3; V: TRBV7-2; DNA: TGTGCCAGCAGCTCTTCCGGGACAGGGAGTGGAAACACCATATATTTT; CDR3: CASSSSGTGSGNTIYF
D: NA; size: NA; J: TRBJ2-7; V: TRBV9; DNA: TGTGCCAGCAGCGAGGACGGGAGCTCCTACGAGCAGTACTTC; CDR3: CASSEDGSSYEQYF
D: TRBD1; size: NA; J: TRBJ1-1; V: TRBV28; DNA: TGTGCCAGCAGTTCCACCGGGACAGGGGGGAACACTGAAGCTTTCTTT; CDR3: CASSSTGTGGNTEAFF
D: NA; size: NA; J: TRBJ2-1; V: TRBV5-1; DNA: TGCGCCAGCAGCTCCCTTTTAGAAAATGAGCAGTTCTTC; CDR3: CASSSLLENEQFF
D: NA; size: NA; J: TRBJ2-3; V: TRBV6-6; DNA: TGTGCCAGCAGTTCCCGTGAGGTAGCGGTCCTAGATACGCAGTATTTT; CDR3: CASSSREVAVLDTQYF
D: NA; size: NA; J: TRBJ2-2; V: TRBV6-5; DNA: TGTGCCAGCAGTTACGTCGGGGGTGGGACCGGGGAGCTGTTTTTT; CDR3: CASSYVGGGTGELFF
D: TRBD1; size: NA; J: TRBJ2-5; V: TRBV25-1; DNA: TGTGCCAGCACCGACAGGGAACCAGAGACCCAGTACTTC; CDR3: CASTDREPETQYF
D: TRBD1; size: NA; J: TRBJ2-2; V: TRBV29-1; DNA: TGCAGCGGTCGGGACAGGGCTGGCGGGGAGCTGTTTTTT; CDR3: CSGRDRAGGELFF
D: NA; size: NA; J: TRBJ1-1; V: TRBV7-2; DNA: TGTGCCAGCAGCTTATACTTCCCCTTGAACACTGAAGCTTTCTTT; CDR3: CASSLYFPLNTEAFF
D: NA; size: NA; J: TRBJ2-2; V: TRBV9; DNA: TGTGCCAGCAGCTCAAGACTTGACACCGGGGAGCTGTTTTTT; CDR3: CASSSRLDTGELFF
D: NA; size: NA; J: TRBJ2-1; V: TRBV7-2; DNA: TGTGCCAGCAGCTTAGCGAACGGAGGGGAGCAGTTCTTC; CDR3: CASSLANGGEQFF
D: TRBD2; size: NA; J: TRBJ2-3; V: TRBV27; DNA: TGTGCCAGCAGTAGCGCTAGCGGGGGCTATGGAATCCACACAGATACGCAGTATTTT; CDR3: CASSSASGGYGIHTDTQYF
D: TRBD1; size: NA; J: TRBJ1-2; V: TRBV4-1; DNA: TGCGCCAGCAGCCAAGAGGGCAGGGGGCGCGGAAACTATGGCTACACCTTC; CDR3: CASSQEGRGRGNYGYTF
D: TRBD1; size: NA; J: TRBJ1-1; V: TRBV6-5; DNA: TGTGCCAGCAGTTTCCCGACAGGGGGCAGGACTGAAGCTTTCTTT; CDR3: CASSFPTGGRTEAFF
D: NA; size: NA; J: TRBJ2-1; V: TRBV4-3; DNA: TGCGCCAGCAGCCAAAACAGTGCAGGCGAGCAGTTCTTC; CDR3: CASSQNSAGEQFF
D: NA; size: NA; J: TRBJ1-2; V: TRBV19; DNA: TGTGCCAGTAATTCACAGACTAACTATGGCTACACCTTC; CDR3: CASNSQTNYGYTF
D: TRBD1; size: NA; J: TRBJ1-3; V: TRBV5-1; DNA: TGCGCCAGCAGCTTGGGTTCACAGGGGAGCTCTGGAAACACCATATATTTT; CDR3: CASSLGSQGSSGNTIYF
D: TRBD1; size: few; J: TRBJ2-1; V: TRBV19; DNA: TGTGCCAGTATGGGAGACAGGGACGGACTTGAGCAGTTCTTC; CDR3: CASMGDRDGLEQFF
D: NA; size: NA; J: TRBJ2-7; V: TRBV7-9; DNA: TGTTCCAGCAGCTCGCAGGGATATACCTACGAGCAGTACTTC; CDR3: CSSSSQGYTYEQYF
D: NA; size: NA; J: TRBJ2-3; V: TRBV27; DNA: TGTGCCAGCAGTTGGACAGCCACAGATACGCAGTATTTT; CDR3: CASSWTATDTQYF
D: TRBD1; size: NA; J: TRBJ2-7; V: TRBV7-6; DNA: TGTGCCAGCAGCTCCGACAGGGGGCAATACGAGCAGTACTTC; CDR3: CASSSDRGQYEQYF
D: TRBD1; size: NA; J: TRBJ1-5; V: TRBV7-2; DNA: TGTGCCAGCAGCTTAGGGCGGACAGGGGGAAATCAGCCCCAGCATTTT; CDR3: CASSLGRTGGNQPQHF
D: TRBD2; size: once; J: TRBJ2-7; V: TRBV7-2; DNA: TGTGCCAGCAGCTTGGCTGGGACTAGCGGAGTCCCCTACGAGCAGTACTTC; CDR3: CASSLAGTSGVPYEQYF
D: TRBD1; size: few; J: TRBJ1-5; V: TRBV4-3; DNA: TGCGCCAGCAGCCAAGACTATTCGACAGGGGTTACCAATCAGCCCCAGCATTTT; CDR3: CASSQDYSTGVTNQPQHF